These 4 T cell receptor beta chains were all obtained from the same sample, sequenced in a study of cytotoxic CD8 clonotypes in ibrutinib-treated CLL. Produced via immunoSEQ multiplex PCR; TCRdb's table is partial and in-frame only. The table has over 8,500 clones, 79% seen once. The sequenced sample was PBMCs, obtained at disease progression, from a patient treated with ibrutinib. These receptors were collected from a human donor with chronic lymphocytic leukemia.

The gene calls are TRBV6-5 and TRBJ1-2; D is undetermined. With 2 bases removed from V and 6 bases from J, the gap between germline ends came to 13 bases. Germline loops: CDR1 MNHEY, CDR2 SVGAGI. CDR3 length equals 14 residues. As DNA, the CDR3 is TGTGCCAGCAGTTACCTAGGAGGGAGCAATGGCTACACCTTC. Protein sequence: CASSYLGGSNGYTF.

The DNA for the CDR3 is TGTGCCAGCAGGCAAGGGGGCGCGTCTGGGGCCAACGTCCTGACTTTC. It yields the protein CASRQGGASGANVLTF. V and J are TRBV28 and TRBJ2-6; 7 positions agree with TRBD1. V shed 6 bases, J shed 1 base, and the junction held 6 bases outside the gene matches. CDR1 is MDHEN, CDR2 SYDVKM, per germline. The CDR3 length is 16 residues.

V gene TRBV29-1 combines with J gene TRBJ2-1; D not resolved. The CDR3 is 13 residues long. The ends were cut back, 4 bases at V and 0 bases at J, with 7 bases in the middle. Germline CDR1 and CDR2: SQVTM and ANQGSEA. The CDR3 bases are TGCAGCGTTGCCCTCAGCTCCTACAATGAGCAGTTCTTC. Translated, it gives CSVALSSYNEQFF.

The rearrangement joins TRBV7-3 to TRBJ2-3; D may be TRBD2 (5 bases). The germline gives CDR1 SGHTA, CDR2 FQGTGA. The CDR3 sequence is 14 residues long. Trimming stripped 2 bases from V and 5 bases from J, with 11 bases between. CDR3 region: CASSLDSAGDTQYF. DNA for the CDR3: TGTGCCAGCAGCTTAGATTCGGCGGGAGATACGCAGTATTTT. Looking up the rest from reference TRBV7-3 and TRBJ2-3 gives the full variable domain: GAGVSQTPSNKVTEKGKYVELRCDPISGHTALYWYRQSLGQGPEFLIYFQGTGAADDSGLPNDRFFAVRPEGSVSTLKIQRTERGDSAVYLCASSLDSAGDTQYFGPGTRLTVL.